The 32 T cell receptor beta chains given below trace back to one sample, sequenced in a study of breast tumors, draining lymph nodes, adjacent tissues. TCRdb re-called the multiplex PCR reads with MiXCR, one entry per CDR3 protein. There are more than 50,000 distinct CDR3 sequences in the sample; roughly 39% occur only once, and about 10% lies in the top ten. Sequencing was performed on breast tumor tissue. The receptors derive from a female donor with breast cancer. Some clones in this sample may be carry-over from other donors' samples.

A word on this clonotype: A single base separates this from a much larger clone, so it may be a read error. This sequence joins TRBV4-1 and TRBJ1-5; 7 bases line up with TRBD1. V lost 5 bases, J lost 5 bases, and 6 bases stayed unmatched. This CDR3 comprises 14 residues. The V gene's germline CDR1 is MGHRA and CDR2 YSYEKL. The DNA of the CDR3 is TGCGCCAGCAGCTCGACAGGGTACGATCAGCCCCAGCATTTT. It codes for CASSSTGYDQPQHF.

The CDR3 is CASSASGTGSDCPLHF. The CDR3 coding sequence is TGTGCCAGCAGCGCCTCCGGGACAGGTTCGGATTGTCCCCTCCACTTT. This rearrangement joins TRBV7-9 to TRBJ1-6, with TRBD1 matching over 8 bases. CDR1 SEHNR and CDR2 FQNEAQ come from the germline V gene (reference sequence). The CDR3 is made up of 16 amino acids. J lost 13 bases, V lost 5 bases, and 16 bases had no gene match. The full variable domain, completed using reference TRBV7-9 and TRBJ1-6, is DTGVSQNPRHKITKRGQNVTFRCDPISEHNRLYWYRQTLGQGPEFLTYFQNEAQLEKSRLLSDRFSAERPKGSFSTLEIQRTEQGDSAMYLCASSASGTGSDCPLHFGNGTRLTVT.

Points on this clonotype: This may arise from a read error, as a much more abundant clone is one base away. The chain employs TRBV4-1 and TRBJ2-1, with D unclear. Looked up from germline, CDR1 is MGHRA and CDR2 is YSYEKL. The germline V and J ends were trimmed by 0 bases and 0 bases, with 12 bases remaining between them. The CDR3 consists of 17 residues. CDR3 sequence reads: CASSQDGCPSSYNEQFF. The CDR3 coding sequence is TGCGCCAGCAGCCAAGACGGCTGCCCCAGCTCCTACAATGAGCAGTTCTTC.

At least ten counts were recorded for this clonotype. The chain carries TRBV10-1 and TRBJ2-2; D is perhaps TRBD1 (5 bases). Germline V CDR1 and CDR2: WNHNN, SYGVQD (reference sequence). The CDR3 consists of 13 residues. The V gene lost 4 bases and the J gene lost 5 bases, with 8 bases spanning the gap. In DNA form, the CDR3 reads TGCGCCAGCAGTGGATCAGGGACCGGGGAGCTGTTTTTT. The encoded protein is CASSGSGTGELFF.

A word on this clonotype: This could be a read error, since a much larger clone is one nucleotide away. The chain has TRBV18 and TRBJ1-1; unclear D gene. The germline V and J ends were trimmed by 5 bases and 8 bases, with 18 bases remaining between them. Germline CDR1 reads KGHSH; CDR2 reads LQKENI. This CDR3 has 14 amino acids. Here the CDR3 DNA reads TGTGCCAGCTCATCACTGGGTGGAGATCTAGAAGCTTTCTTT. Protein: CASSSLGGDLEAFF.

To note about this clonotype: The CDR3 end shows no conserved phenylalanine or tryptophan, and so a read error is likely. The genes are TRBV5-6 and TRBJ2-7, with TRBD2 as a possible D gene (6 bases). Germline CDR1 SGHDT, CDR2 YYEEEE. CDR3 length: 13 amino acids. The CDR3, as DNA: TGTGCCGGCAGCTTGGCCGCTAGCGACGAGCAGTACCTC. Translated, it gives CAGSLAASDEQYL.

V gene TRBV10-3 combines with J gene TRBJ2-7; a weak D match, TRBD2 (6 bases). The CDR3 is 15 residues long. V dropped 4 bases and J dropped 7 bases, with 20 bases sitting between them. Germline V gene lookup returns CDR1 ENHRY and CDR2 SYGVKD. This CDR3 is CAISGNAAGYGEQYF. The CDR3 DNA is TGTGCCATCAGTGGGAACGCGGCGGGATATGGAGAGCAGTACTTC.

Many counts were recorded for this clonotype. CDR3 sequence reads: CASSPGSGRSTDTQYF. The DNA for the CDR3 is TGTGCCAGCAGCCCTGGCTCTGGGCGGAGCACAGATACGCAGTATTTT. The V call is TRBV5-6, the J call TRBJ2-3; D gene uncertain. Germline assignment: CDR1 SGHDT and CDR2 YYEEEE. V lost 4 bases, J lost 0 bases, and 15 bases lay in between. The CDR3 spans 16 residues.

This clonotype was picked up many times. CDR3 sequence: CASSVGGSSTNSPLHF. CDR3 coding DNA: TGTGCCAGCAGCGTAGGGGGGTCTTCCACTAATTCACCCCTCCACTTT. The chain joins TRBV9 to TRBJ1-6; TRBD1 is a possible D gene (5 bases). Trimming shortened V by 0 bases and J by 6 bases, and 13 bases separated the two germline ends. Per the germline V gene, CDR1 is SGDLS and CDR2 is YYNGEE. The CDR3 sequence is 16 residues long.

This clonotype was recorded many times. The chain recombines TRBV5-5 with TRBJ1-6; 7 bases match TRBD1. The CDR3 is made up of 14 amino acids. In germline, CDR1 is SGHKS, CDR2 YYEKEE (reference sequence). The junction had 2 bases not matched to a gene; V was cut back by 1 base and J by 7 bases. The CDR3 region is CASSLNRGNSPLHF. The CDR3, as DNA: TGTGCCAGCAGCTTGAACAGGGGAAATTCACCCCTCCACTTT.

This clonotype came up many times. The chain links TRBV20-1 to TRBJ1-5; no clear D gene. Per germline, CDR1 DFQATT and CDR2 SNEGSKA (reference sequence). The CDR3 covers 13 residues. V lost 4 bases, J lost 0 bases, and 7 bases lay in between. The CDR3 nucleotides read TGCAGTGCTATAAGCAATAGCAATCAGCCCCAGCATTTT. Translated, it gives CSAISNSNQPQHF.

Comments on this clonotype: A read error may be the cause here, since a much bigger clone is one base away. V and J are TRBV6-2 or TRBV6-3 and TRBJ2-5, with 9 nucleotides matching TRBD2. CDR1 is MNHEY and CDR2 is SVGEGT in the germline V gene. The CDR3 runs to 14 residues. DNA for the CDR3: TGTGCCCGCAGTTACGCGGGAGGGCAAGAGACCCAGTACTTC. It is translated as CARSYAGGQETQYF.

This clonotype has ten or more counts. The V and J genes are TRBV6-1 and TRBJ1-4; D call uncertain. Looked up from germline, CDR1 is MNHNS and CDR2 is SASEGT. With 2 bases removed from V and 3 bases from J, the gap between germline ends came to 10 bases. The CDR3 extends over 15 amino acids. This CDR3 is CASSELSAANEKLFF. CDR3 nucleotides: TGTGCCAGCAGTGAACTCAGTGCCGCTAATGAAAAACTGTTTTTT.

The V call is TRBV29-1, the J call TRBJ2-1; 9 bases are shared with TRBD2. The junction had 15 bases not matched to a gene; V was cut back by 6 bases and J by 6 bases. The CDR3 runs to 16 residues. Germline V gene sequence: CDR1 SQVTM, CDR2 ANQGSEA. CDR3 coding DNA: TGCAGCGTAGACCCCCCCGGGGCTAGCGGGATCAATGAGCAGTTCTTC. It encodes CSVDPPGASGINEQFF.

The CDR3 here is CAIRTSGAAKFDEQFF. CDR3 coding DNA: TGTGCCATCAGAACTAGCGGAGCCGCTAAGTTCGATGAGCAGTTCTTC. The chain has TRBV10-3 and TRBJ2-1; TRBD2 agrees at 8 bases. Trimming took 6 bases from V and 8 from J; bases not matched to a gene: 15. The germline V gene encodes CDR1 ENHRY and CDR2 SYGVKD. This CDR3 has 16 residues.

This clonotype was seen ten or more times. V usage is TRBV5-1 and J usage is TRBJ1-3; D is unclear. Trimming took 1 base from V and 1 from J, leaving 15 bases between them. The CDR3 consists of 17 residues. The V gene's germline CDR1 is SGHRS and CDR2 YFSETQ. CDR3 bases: TGCGCCAGCAGCTTGTCTCCTGTAACCCAGTCTGGAAACACCATATATTTT. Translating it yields CASSLSPVTQSGNTIYF.

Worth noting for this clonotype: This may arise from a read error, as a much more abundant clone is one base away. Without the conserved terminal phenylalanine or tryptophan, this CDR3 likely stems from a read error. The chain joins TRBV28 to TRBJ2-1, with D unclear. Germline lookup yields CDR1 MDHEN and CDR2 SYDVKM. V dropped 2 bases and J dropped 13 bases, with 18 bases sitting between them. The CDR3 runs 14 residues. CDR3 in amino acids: CASSLGPMVYSQFS. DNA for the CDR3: TGTGCCAGCAGTTTAGGCCCTATGGTGTATAGTCAGTTCTCC.

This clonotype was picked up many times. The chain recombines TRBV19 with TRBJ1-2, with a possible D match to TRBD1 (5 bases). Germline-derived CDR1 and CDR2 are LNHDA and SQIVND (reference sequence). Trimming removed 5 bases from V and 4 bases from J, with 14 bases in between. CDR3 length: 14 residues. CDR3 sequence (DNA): TGTGCCAGTAGTGACAGCTGGAAAAGCTATGGCTACACCTTC. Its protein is CASSDSWKSYGYTF.

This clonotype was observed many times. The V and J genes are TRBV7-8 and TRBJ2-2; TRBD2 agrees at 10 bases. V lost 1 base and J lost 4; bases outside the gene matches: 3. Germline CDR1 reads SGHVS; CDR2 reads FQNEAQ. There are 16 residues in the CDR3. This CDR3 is CASSLEASGGTGELFF. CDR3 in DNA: TGTGCCAGCAGCTTAGAGGCTAGCGGGGGCACCGGGGAGCTGTTTTTT.

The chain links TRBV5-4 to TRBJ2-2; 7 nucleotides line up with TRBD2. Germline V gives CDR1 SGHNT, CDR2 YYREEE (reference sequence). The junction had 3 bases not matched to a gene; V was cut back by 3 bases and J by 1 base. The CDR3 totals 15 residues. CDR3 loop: CASSSLAENTGELFF. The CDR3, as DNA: TGTGCCAGCAGCTCCCTAGCGGAGAACACCGGGGAGCTGTTTTTT.

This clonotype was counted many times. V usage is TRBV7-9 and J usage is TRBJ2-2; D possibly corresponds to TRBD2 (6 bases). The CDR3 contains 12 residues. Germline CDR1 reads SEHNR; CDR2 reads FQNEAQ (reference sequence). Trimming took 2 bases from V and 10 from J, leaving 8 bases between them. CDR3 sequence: CASSLRREELFF. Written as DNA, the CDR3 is TGTGCCAGCAGCTTACGGCGGGAGGAGCTGTTTTTT.

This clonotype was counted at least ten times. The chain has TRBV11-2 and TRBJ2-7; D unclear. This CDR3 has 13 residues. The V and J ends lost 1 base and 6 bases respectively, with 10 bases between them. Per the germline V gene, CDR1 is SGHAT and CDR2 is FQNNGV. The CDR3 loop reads CASSLGELVEQYF. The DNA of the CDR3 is TGTGCCAGCAGCTTAGGTGAGCTCGTCGAGCAGTACTTC.

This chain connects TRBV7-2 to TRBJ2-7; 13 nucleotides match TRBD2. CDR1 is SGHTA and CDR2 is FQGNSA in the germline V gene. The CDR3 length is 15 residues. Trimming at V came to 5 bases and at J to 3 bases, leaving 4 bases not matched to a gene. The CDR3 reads CASSPGLAGFYEQYF. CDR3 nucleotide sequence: TGTGCCAGCAGCCCGGGACTAGCGGGATTCTACGAGCAGTACTTC. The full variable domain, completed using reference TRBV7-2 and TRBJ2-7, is GAGVSQSPSNKVTEKGKDVELRCDPISGHTALYWYRQSLGQGLEFLIYFQGNSAPDKSGLPSDRFSAERTGGSVSTLTIQRTQQEDSAVYLCASSPGLAGFYEQYFGPGTRLTVT.

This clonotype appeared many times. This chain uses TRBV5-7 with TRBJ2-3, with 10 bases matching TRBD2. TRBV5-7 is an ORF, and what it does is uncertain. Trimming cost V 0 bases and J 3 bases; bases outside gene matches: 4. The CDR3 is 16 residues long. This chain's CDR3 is CASSLVVAGGTDTQYF. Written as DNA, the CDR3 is TGTGCCAGCAGCTTGGTGGTAGCGGGAGGAACAGATACGCAGTATTTT.

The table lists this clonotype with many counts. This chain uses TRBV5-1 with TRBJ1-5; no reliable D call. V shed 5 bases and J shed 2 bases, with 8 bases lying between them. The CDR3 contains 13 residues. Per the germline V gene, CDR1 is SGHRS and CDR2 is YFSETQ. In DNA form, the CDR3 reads TGCGCCAGCAGGATCGGGGGCAATCAGCCCCAGCATTTT. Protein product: CASRIGGNQPQHF.

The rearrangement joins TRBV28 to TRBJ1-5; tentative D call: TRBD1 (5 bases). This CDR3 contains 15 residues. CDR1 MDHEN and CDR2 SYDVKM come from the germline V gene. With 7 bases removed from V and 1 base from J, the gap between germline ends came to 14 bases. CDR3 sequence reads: CASMRPHRSNQPQHF. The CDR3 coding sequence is TGTGCCAGCATGCGCCCCCACAGGAGCAATCAGCCCCAGCATTTT.

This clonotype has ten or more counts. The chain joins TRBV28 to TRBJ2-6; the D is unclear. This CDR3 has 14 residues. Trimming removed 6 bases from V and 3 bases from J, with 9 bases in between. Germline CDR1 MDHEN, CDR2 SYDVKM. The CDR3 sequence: CASSSTRGANVLTF. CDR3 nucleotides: TGTGCCAGCAGCTCCACTCGTGGGGCCAACGTCCTGACTTTC.

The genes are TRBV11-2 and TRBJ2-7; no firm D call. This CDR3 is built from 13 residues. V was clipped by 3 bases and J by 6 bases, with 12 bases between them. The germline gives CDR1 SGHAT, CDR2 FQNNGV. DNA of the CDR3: TGTGCCAGCAGCTTGGGCCGAAACTCCGAGCAGTACTTC. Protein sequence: CASSLGRNSEQYF. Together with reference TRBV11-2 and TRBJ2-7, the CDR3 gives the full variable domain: EAGVAQSPRYKIIEKRQSVAFWCNPISGHATLYWYQQILGQGPKLLIQFQNNGVVDDSQLPKDRFSAERLKGVDSTLKIQPAKLEDSAVYLCASSLGRNSEQYFGPGTRLTVT.

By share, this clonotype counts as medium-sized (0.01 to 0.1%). CDR3 amino acids: CASKSQGANVLTF. CDR3 nucleotides: TGTGCCAGCAAGAGCCAGGGGGCCAACGTCCTGACTTTC. This sequence joins TRBV7-9 and TRBJ2-6; D not certain. The germline V and J ends were trimmed by 7 bases and 4 bases, with 8 bases remaining between them. CDR3 size: 13 residues. Germline V gene sequence: CDR1 SEHNR, CDR2 FQNEAQ (reference sequence).

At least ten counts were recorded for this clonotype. CDR3 coding DNA: TGCAGTGCTAGAGATAGGTGGGCTAGCGGAGCAGATACGCAGTATTTT. Amino acids: CSARDRWASGADTQYF. The chain uses TRBV20-1 and TRBJ2-3; TRBD2 matches at 7 bases. V lost 0 bases and J lost 4; bases outside the gene matches: 10. Germline V gives CDR1 DFQATT, CDR2 SNEGSKA (reference sequence). This CDR3 contains 16 residues.

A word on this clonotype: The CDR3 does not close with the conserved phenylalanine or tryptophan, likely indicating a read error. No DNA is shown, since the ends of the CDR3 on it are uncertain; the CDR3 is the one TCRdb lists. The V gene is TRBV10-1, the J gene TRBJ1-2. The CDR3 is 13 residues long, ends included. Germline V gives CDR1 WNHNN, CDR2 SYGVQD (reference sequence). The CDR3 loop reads CASSESVTYGYIL.

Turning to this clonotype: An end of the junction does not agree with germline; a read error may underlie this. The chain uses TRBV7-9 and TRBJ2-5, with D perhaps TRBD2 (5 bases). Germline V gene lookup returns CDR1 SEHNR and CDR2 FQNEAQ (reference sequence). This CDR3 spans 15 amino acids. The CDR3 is CASSLSTDSWETQCF. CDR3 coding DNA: TGTGCCAGCAGCTTATCGACGGACTCTTGGGAGACCCAGTGCTTC.